This TCR beta chain was identified in a study of regulatory T cells in long-lasting Graves disease. Overall study findings and caveats: Compared with new cases, persistent Graves' patients showed reduced TCR diversity.

Looked up from germline, CDR1 is LGHDT and CDR2 is YNNKEL (reference sequence). The ends were cut back, 1 base at V and 7 bases at J, with 8 bases in the middle. The length of the CDR3 is 12 residues. Remarks on this clonotype: Its antigen is not identified.

Time point reported: persistent/refractory GD, antithyroid drugs over 5 years with positive TRAb. Researchers made the TCR library from RNA that was extracted from PBMCs. iRepertoire HTBI primers and Arm-PCR of CDR3 regions built TCR beta libraries. A single record per CDR3 protein comes from TCRdb applying MiXCR to the multiplex PCR reads. The repertoire consists of around 510,000 distinct CDR3 sequences, with less than 25% occurring once and the leading ten covering approximately 7.8%. The J gene is TRBJ2-7, the V gene TRBV3-1; D unresolved. Sequences were derived from peripheral blood mononuclear cells (PBMCs), sampled when the disease was refractory, from a patient treated with antithyroid drugs. The receptor's source is a female donor with Graves disease. CDR3 residues: CASSQVSQEQYF. Here the CDR3 DNA reads TGTGCCAGCAGCCAAGTCAGCCAAGAGCAGTACTTC.